The present TCR beta chain was sequenced within a study of shared clonotypes between healthy human individuals. Study-wide background: Sampling drew on donors who were a couple of women and a few men aged 18 to 49. CD8 memory received one plate per donor, CD8 naive two, CD4 memory three and CD4 naive three.

General observations from the study: Clonotype sharing among donors was thought likely to change with sequencing depth.

The naive CD8 population came from CD45RO-negative cells selected for CCR7, without terminally differentiated effector memory CD45RA+ cells. This clone was seen only a few times. As yet, its antigen is unknown. The J segment lost 7 bases and the V segment lost 6 bases, leaving 4 bases of the junction unmatched. Germline V lookup: CDR1 MNHEY, CDR2 SMNVEV (reference sequence). This CDR3 region has 13 residues. Sorted-subset replicate PCR reactions contained 150 to 200 ng DNA, corresponding to some 29,000 T cell genomes. Sequencing used immunoSEQ multiplex PCR; TCRdb keeps in-frame clones, though not all of them. Of about 590,000 clones listed, 95% are singletons.

This clonotype originated in a woman in her thirties in good health. The sequenced sample was naive CD8+ T cells sorted from blood. V gene TRBV27 combines with J gene TRBJ2-1; TRBD2 matches 9 bases. CDR3 residues: CASRAGGPNEQFF. The CDR3 region has the DNA TGTGCCAGCAGGGCGGGAGGGCCAAATGAGCAGTTCTTC.